This TCR beta chain was documented in a study of blood T cell repertoires in COVID-19. Study-wide background: Sites across the United States, Italy and Spain contributed samples from acute and convalescent COVID-19.

Per the original methods: Reference gene primer amplification gave nucleated cell count estimates. Repertoires were generated with immunoSEQ multiplex PCR, while TCRdb's copy carries only in-frame clones and drops some. The V and J calls and clone size were taken over from that table, and D and trimming were inferred from the DNA. The sample has roughly 280,000 clones, approximately 83% seen once. This receptor was taken from a woman between 65 and 79 years old with acute or convalescent COVID-19. Sequencing was performed on peripheral blood.

This CDR3 is CASSFEPGQPQHF. The CDR3 DNA follows: TGTGCCAGCAGTTTCGAGCCGGGGCAGCCCCAGCATTTT. The chain carries TRBV12-3 or TRBV12-4 and TRBJ1-5; D unresolved. Between the trimmed V and J ends, which lost 3 bases and 7 bases, there was a span of 10 bases. CDR3 length equals 13 residues.